This T cell receptor (beta chain) was captured by sequencing in a study of regulatory T cells in long-lasting Graves disease. About the study: Newly diagnosed Graves' patients had taken antithyroid drugs under 3 months.

The time point was: newly diagnosed GD, antithyroid drugs for less than 3 months. The TCR library was made from RNA extracted from PBMCs. There are a few counts of this clonotype. In building TCR beta libraries, iRepertoire HTBI primers were used together with Arm-PCR of CDR3 regions. Each CDR3 protein gets one entry after TCRdb re-called the multiplex PCR reads with MiXCR. The table includes about 530,000 distinct CDR3 sequences, roughly 15% detected once. Germline V gene lookup returns CDR1 DFQATT and CDR2 SNEGSKA (reference sequence). Trimming left V 0 bases short and J 0 bases short, with 15 bases between. The CDR3 loop spans 16 amino acids. This sample was also put to use in a study of T cells in Graves' hyperthyroidism and ophthalmopathy. This second report adds: In the first-round RT-PCR of the TCR CDR3, the HTBI primer set was used.

This specimen consisted of peripheral blood mononuclear cells (PBMCs), obtained at new diagnosis, from a patient treated with antithyroid drugs. The chain combines TRBV20-1 with TRBJ2-7; a weak D match, TRBD1 (6 bases). The receptor was isolated from a woman aged 40-60 years with Graves disease. The CDR3 reads CSARDLAGESSYEQYF. The CDR3 bases are TGCAGTGCTAGAGATCTCGCAGGGGAGAGCTCCTACGAGCAGTACTTC.